The sequence of this T cell receptor beta chain was determined in a study of cytomegalovirus exposure and HLA in healthy donors. It was with 60 Vbeta and 13 Jbeta primers that the PCR ran. This table comes from immunoSEQ multiplex PCR, and its TCRdb copy is limited to in-frame clones, with some not included. This sample yields 95,000 to 150,000 clones, of which around 66% are seen a single time; around 8.8% belongs to the top ten. The V gene end was trimmed by 3 bases and the J gene end by 7 bases; junction bases not matched to a gene: 14. The CDR3 is 16 amino acids. The germline gives CDR1 MNHEY, CDR2 SMNVEV (reference sequence).

The clonotype originates from a woman aged 40 to 55 in good health and CMV-seropositive. Sequenced: PBMCs. This sequence joins TRBV27 and TRBJ1-2, with 7 bases that match TRBD1. This chain's CDR3 is CASSFSGGRSQGGYTF. Here the CDR3 DNA reads TGTGCCAGCAGTTTTTCAGGGGGGAGGTCCCAAGGTGGCTACACCTTC.